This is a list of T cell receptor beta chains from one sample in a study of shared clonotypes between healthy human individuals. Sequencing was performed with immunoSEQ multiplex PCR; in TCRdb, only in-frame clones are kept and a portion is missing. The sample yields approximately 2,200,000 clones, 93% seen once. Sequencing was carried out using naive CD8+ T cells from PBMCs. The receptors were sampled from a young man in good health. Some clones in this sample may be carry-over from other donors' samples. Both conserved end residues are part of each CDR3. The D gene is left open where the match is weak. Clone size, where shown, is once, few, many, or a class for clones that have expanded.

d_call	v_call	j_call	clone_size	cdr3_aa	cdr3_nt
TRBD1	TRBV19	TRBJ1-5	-	CAISDRYSNQPQHF	TGTGCCATTTCGGACAGGTATAGCAATCAGCCCCAGCATTTT
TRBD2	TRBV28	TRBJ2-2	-	CAVRTSGNTGELFF	TGTGCCGTCAGGACTAGCGGAAACACCGGGGAGCTGTTTTTT
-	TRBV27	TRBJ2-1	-	CASSFVAQNEQFF	TGTGCCAGCAGTTTCGTGGCGCAAAACGAGCAGTTCTTC
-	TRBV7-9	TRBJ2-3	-	CASSPRTPSTDTQYF	TGTGCCAGCAGCCCGAGGACGCCTAGCACAGATACGCAGTATTTT
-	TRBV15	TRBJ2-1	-	CATSRAEGWAYNEQFF	TGTGCCACCAGCAGAGCCGAGGGGTGGGCTTACAATGAGCAGTTCTTC
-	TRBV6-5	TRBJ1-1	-	CASSYGRHTEAFF	TGTGCCAGCAGTTACGGTCGGCACACTGAAGCTTTCTTT
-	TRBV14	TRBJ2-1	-	CASSPTGGAGSEQFF	TGTGCCAGCAGCCCCACTGGGGGGGCAGGCTCTGAGCAGTTCTTC
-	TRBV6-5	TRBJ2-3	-	CASSLDTDTQYF	TGTGCCAGCAGTCTTGACACAGATACGCAGTATTTT
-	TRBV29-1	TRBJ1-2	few	CSVEEWDSKRGYGYTF	TGCAGCGTTGAAGAATGGGACTCTAAGCGAGGCTATGGCTACACCTTC
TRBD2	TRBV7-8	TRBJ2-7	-	CASSLTQSGREGWFLSYEQYF	TGTGCCAGCAGCTTAACACAATCCGGGCGGGAGGGCTGGTTTCTGTCCTACGAGCAGTACTTC
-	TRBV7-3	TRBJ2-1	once	CASSLWPSDNYNEQFF	TGTGCCAGCAGCTTATGGCCCAGCGATAACTACAATGAGCAGTTCTTC